Listed here is a single T cell receptor (beta chain). This entry belongs to a study of blood T cell repertoires in COVID-19. Overall study context: Samples representing acute and convalescent COVID-19 were sourced from the United States, Italy and Spain.

The CDR3 covers 14 residues. Germline V gene data show CDR1 as SGDLS and CDR2 as YYNGEE. V lost 6 bases and J 1 base, leaving 11 bases between the germline ends. Each participant's cohort was designated according to participant-reported clinical history. The repertoire was sequenced with immunoSEQ multiplex PCR; TCRdb's copy has only in-frame clones and lacks some. The repertoire holds around 100,000 clones, with 80% to 90% as singletons. Material for sequencing was PBMCs or T cells enriched from blood (not recorded which). The V and J genes are TRBV9 and TRBJ2-1; D is possibly TRBD2 (5 bases). This receptor was obtained from a woman between 45 and 60 years old who had recovered from COVID-19. CDR3: CASKGGGSYNEQFF. In DNA form, the CDR3 reads TGTGCCAGCAAAGGAGGCGGGTCCTACAATGAGCAGTTCTTC.